The T cell receptor (beta chain) under discussion was sequenced for a study of blood T cell repertoires in COVID-19. Study background: Researchers got acute and convalescent COVID-19 samples from the United States, Italy and Spain. Sources were T cells, B-cell-depleted T cells, or PBMCs; the material itself was cDNA or gDNA.

Original processing methods: Amplification with reference gene primers provided the estimates of nucleated cell counts. Assay used: immunoSEQ multiplex PCR; TCRdb lists only in-frame clones, some missing. That table is the source of V, J and clone size, and D and trimming were worked out from the DNA. The table lists approximately 210,000 clones, approximately 79% of them singletons. This CDR3 spans 18 amino acids. Germline assignment: CDR1 SGHRS and CDR2 YFSETQ. The trim removed 0 bases at V and 2 bases at J, leaving 8 bases unmatched. The sequence came from a human donor in a cohort sampled during active COVID-19. The J gene is TRBJ2-1, the V gene TRBV5-1, with TRBD2 matching over 10 bases. Source material: peripheral blood. The DNA for the CDR3 is TGCGCCAGCAGCTTGGCCAGGACTAGCGGCGGCCCCTACAATGAGCAGTTCTTC. Translated: CASSLARTSGGPYNEQFF.